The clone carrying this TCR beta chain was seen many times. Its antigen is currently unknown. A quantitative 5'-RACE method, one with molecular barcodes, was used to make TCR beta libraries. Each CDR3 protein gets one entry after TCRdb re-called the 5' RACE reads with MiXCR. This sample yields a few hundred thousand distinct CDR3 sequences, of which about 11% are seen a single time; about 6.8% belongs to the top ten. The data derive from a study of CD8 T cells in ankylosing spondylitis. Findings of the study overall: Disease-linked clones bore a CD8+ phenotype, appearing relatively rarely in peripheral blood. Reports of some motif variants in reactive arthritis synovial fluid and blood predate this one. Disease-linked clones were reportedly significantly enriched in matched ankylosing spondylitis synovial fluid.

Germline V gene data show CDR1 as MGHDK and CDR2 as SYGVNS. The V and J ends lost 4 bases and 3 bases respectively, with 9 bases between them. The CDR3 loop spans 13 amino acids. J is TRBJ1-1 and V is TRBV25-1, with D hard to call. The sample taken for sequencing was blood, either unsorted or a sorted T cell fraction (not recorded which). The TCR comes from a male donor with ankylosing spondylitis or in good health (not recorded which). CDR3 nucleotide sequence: TGTGCCAGCAGTGCCGGTGAGGACACTGAAGCTTTCTTT. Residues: CASSAGEDTEAFF.